The sample holds one count of the clone carrying this T cell receptor (beta chain). Its antigen is undetermined. Libraries were prepared by immunoSEQ multiplex PCR; TCRdb keeps only in-frame clonotypes and omits some of them. This table has about 10,000 clones, about 76% appearing once. The sample originates from a study of T cell clonotyping in hematopoietic cell transplantation. Study observations and caveats: Broader posttransplant TCR repertoire diversity was predicted by graft donor and pretransplant recipient Inverse Simpson Index values. Recipient TCR diversity dropped after transplant; expanded clonotypes rose from day 30 to 180. CD4 and CD8 repertoire contributions could not be separated without sorting.

CDR3 length equals 11 residues. This rearrangement joins TRBV21-1 to TRBJ2-2; the DNA was not compared with TRBD2, the D call given in the table. TRBV21-1 is described as a pseudogene. The sequences come from PBMCs, collected 30 days after allogeneic stem cell transplant. The receptor was derived from a female patient in her 40s who had an allogeneic stem cell transplant from a related donor, so T cells may come from the graft donor. Some clones in this sample may be carry-over from other donors' samples. The chain's CDR3 is CASSPGGELFF. The CDR3 DNA is TGTGCCAGCAGCCCCGGGGGGGAGCTGTTTTTT.